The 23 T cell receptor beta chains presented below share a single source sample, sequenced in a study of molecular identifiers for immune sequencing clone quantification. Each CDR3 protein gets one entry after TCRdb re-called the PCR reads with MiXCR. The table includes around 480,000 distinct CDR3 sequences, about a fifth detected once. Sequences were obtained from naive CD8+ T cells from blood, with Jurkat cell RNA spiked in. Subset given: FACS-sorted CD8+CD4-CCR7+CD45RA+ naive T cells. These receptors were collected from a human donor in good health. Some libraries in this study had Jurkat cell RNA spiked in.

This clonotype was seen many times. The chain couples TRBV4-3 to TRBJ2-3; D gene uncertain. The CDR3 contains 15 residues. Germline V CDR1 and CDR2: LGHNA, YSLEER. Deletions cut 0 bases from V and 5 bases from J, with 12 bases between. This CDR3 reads CASSQDLGMLDTQYF. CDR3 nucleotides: TGCGCCAGCAGCCAAGATTTGGGGATGCTAGATACGCAGTATTTT.

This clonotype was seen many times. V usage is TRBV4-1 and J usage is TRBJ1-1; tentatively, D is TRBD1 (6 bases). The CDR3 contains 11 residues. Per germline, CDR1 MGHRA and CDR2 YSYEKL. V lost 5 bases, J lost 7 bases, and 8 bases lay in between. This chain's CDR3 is CASSKDSEAFF. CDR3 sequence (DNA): TGCGCCAGCAGCAAGGACAGTGAAGCTTTCTTT.

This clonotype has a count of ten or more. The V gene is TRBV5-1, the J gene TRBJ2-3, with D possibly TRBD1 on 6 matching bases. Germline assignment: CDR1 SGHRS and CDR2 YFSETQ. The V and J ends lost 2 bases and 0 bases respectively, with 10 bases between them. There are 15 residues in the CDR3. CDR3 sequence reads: CASSFGQLSTDTQYF. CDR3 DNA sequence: TGCGCCAGCAGCTTCGGACAGCTAAGCACAGATACGCAGTATTTT. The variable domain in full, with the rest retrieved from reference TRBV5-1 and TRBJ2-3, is KAGVTQTPRYLIKTRGQQVTLSCSPISGHRSVSWYQQTPGQGLQFLFEYFSETQRNKGNFPGRFSGRQFSNSRSEMNVSTLELGDSALYLCASSFGQLSTDTQYFGPGTRLTVL.

The CDR3 region is CASSQGRVRVTDTQYF. CDR3 in DNA: TGTGCCAGCAGCCAAGGCCGGGTCAGGGTTACAGATACGCAGTATTTT. The V and J genes are TRBV14 and TRBJ2-3, with D possibly matching TRBD1 (5 bases). The V and J ends lost 1 base and 3 bases respectively, with 14 bases between them. The CDR3 is 16 amino acids. The germline CDR1 and CDR2 sequences are SGHDN and FVKESK.

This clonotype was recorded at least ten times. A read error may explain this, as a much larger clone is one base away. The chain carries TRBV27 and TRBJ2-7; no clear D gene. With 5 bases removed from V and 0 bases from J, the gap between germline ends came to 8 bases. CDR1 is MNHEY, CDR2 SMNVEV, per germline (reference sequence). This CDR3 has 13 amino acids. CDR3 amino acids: CASSPRASYEQYF. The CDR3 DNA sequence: TGTGCCAGCAGTCCCCGGGCCTCCTACGAGCAGTACTTC.

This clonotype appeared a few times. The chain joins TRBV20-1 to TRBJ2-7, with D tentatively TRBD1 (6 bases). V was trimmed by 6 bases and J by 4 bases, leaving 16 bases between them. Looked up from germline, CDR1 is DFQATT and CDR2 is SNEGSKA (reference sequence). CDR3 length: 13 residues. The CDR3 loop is CSALSGTKYEQYF. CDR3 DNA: TGCAGTGCCCTTTCCGGGACAAAATACGAGCAGTACTTC.

The CDR3 bases are TGTGCCAGCAGCCCTATCGGAGATTGGGAACAGAATGAAAAACTGTTTTTT. It yields the protein CASSPIGDWEQNEKLFF. The genes are TRBV7-9 and TRBJ1-4; D gene ambiguous. V dropped 5 bases and J dropped 5 bases, with 21 bases sitting between them. Germline CDR1 is SEHNR and CDR2 is FQNEAQ (reference sequence). The CDR3 loop spans 17 amino acids.

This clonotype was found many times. For the CDR3, the DNA is TGTGCCAGCAGCAAAGGGACTAGGAGCACAGATACGCAGTATTTT. Translated, it gives CASSKGTRSTDTQYF. The genes are TRBV7-6 and TRBJ2-3, with TRBD2 matching 8 bases. Germline trimming cut 5 bases from V and 0 bases from J; bases unmatched to any gene: 4. The CDR3 totals 15 residues. CDR1 and CDR2 from the germline V gene are SGHVS and FNYEAQ.

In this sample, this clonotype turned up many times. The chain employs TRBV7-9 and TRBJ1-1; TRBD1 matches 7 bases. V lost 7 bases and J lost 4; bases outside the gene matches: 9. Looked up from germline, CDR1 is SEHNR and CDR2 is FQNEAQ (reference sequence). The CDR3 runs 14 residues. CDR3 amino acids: CASNRQGIGTEAFF. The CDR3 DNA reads TGTGCCAGCAACCGACAGGGTATCGGCACTGAAGCTTTCTTT. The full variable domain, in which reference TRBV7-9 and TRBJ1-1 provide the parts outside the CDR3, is DTGVSQNPRHKITKRGQNVTFRCDPISEHNRLYWYRQTLGQGPEFLTYFQNEAQLEKSRLLSDRFSAERPKGSFSTLEIQRTEQGDSAMYLCASNRQGIGTEAFFGQGTRLTVV.

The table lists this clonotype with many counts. The CDR3 bases are TGTGCCAGCAGCCTCAGCGGGAGGGCCTCAGATACGCAGTATTTT. Encoded protein: CASSLSGRASDTQYF. The V call is TRBV9, the J call TRBJ2-3; 10 bases are shared with TRBD2. The length of the CDR3 is 15 residues. Germline-derived CDR1 and CDR2 are SGDLS and YYNGEE. V was pared by 4 bases and J by 4 bases, with 6 bases of the junction left unmatched.

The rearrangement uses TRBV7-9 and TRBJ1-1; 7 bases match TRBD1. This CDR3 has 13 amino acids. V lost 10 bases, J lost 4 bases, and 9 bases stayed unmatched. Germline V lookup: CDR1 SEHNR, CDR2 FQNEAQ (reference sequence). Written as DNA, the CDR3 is TGTGCCAACTCCAGGGACAGCAGCACTGAAGCTTTCTTT. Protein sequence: CANSRDSSTEAFF.

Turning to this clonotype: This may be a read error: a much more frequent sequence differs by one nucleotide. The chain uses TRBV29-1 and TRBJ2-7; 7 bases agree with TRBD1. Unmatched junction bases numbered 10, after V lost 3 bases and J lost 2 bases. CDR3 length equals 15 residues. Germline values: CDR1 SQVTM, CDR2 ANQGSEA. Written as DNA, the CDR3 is TGCAGCGTTGAGACCCCCGGGACAGCTACCTACGAGCAGTACTTC. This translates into CSVETPGTATYEQYF.

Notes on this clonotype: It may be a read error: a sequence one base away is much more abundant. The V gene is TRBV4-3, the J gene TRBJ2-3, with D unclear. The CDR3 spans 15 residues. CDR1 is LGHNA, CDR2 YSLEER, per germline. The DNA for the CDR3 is TGCGCCAGCGGCCAAGATTTAATGAGCACAGATACGCAGTATTTT. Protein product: CASGQDLMSTDTQYF.

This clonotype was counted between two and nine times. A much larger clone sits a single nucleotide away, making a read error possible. CDR3 DNA: TGTGCCAGCATCCGCGACGGCACTGAAGCTTTCTTT. Translated: CASIRDGTEAFF. This chain links TRBV7-6 with TRBJ1-1; D gene uncertain. The germline V gene encodes CDR1 SGHVS and CDR2 FNYEAQ. The CDR3 is 12 amino acids. V lost 7 bases, J lost 4 bases, and 10 bases lay in between.

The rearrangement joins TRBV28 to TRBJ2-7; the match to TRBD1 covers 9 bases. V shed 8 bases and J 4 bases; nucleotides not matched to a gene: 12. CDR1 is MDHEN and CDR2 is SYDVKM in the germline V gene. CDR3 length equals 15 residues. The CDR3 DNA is TGTGCCAGCGGTCCATGGACAGGGGCGGCATACGAGCAGTACTTC. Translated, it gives CASGPWTGAAYEQYF. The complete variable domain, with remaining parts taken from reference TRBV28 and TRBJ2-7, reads DVKVTQSSRYLVKRTGEKVFLECVQDMDHENMFWYRQDPGLGLRLIYFSYDVKMKEKGDIPEGYSVSREKKERFSLILESASTNQTSMYLCASGPWTGAAYEQYFGPGTRLTVT.

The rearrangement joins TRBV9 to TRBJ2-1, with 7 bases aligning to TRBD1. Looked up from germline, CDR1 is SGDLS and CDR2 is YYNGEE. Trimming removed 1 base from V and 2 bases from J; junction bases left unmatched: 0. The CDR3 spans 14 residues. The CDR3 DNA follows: TGTGCCAGCAGCGTACAGGGGGCCTACAATGAGCAGTTCTTC. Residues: CASSVQGAYNEQFF.

CDR3 in amino acids: CASSLLGGRADTQYF. The CDR3 DNA follows: TGTGCCAGCAGCTTGTTGGGGGGCAGGGCAGATACGCAGTATTTT. This chain uses TRBV11-2 with TRBJ2-3; TRBD1 or TRBD2 may be the D gene (6 bases each). CDR1 is SGHAT and CDR2 is FQNNGV in the germline V gene. V lost 3 bases to trimming and J lost 4 bases, with 14 bases between them. The CDR3 extends over 15 amino acids.

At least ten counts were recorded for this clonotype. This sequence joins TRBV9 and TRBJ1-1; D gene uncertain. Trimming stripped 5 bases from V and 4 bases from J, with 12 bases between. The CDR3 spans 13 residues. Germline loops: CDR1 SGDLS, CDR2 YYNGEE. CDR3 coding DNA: TGTGCCAGCAGTCACGGAGGAAGCACTGAAGCTTTCTTT. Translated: CASSHGGSTEAFF. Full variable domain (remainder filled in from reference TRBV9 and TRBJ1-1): DSGVTQTPKHLITATGQRVTLRCSPRSGDLSVYWYQQSLDQGLQFLIQYYNGEERAKGNILERFSAQQFPDLHSELNLSSLELGDSALYFCASSHGGSTEAFFGQGTRLTVV.

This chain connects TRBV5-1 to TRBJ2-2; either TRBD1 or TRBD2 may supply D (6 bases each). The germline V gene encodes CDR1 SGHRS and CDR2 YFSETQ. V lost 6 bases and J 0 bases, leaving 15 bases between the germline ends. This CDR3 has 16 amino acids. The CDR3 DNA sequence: TGCGCCAGCACCGTGGGGGGCTACTCGAACACCGGGGAGCTGTTTTTT. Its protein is CASTVGGYSNTGELFF.

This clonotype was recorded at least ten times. The CDR3: CASRDRGTDTQYF. CDR3 DNA sequence: TGTGCCAGCAGGGACCGAGGCACAGATACGCAGTATTTT. This rearrangement joins TRBV6-5 to TRBJ2-3; D gene uncertain. The CDR3 covers 13 residues. The germline gives CDR1 MNHEY, CDR2 SVGAGI. Trimming left V 6 bases short and J 1 base short, with 8 bases between.

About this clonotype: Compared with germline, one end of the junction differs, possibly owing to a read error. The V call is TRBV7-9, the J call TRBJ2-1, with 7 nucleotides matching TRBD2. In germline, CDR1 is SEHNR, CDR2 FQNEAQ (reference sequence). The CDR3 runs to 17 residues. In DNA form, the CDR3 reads TGTGCCAGCAGCTCCTCATGGGGAGGGCCGGCTCTCAATGAGCGGTTCTTC. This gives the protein CASSSSWGGPALNERFF.

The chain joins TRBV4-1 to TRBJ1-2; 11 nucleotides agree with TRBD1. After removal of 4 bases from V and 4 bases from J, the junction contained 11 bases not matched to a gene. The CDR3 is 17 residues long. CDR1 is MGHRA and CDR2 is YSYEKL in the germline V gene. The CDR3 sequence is CASSRDHRTGGPYGYTF. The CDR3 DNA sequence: TGCGCCAGCAGCCGAGATCATCGGACAGGGGGCCCCTATGGCTACACCTTC.

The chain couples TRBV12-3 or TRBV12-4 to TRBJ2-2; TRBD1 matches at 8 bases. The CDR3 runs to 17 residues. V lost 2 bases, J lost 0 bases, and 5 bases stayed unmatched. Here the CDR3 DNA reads TGTGCCAGCAGTTTAACCCCAGGGGGCGCGAACACCGGGGAGCTGTTTTTT. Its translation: CASSLTPGGANTGELFF.